This entry lists 18 T cell receptor beta chains sequenced from one sample in a study of OX40 agonist ivuxolimab in advanced cancers. Generated by immunoSEQ multiplex PCR, the TCRdb table keeps only in-frame clones and is missing some. The sample yields over 15,000 clones, approximately 76% seen once. The sequences come from CD4+ or CD8+ T cells sorted from blood, collected in a trial of the OX40 agonist ivuxolimab. These receptors originate from an adult with an advanced solid tumor such as melanoma, head and neck, liver or kidney cancer.

CDR3 sequence: CASSSQDARGDQPQHF. The DNA for the CDR3 is TGTGCCAGCAGCTCCCAGGATGCCAGGGGAGATCAGCCCCAGCATTTT. This chain uses TRBV7-2 with TRBJ1-5, with D possibly TRBD1 on 6 matching bases. The V end lost 4 bases, the J end lost 5 bases, and 18 bases lay between the germline ends. The CDR3 runs 16 residues. Germline CDR1 and CDR2: SGHTA and FQGNSA.

This clone was recorded a few times. V usage is TRBV28 and J usage is TRBJ2-7; 12 bases are shared with TRBD2. V was pared by 0 bases and J by 7 bases, with 10 bases of the junction left unmatched. The CDR3 totals 17 residues. Per the germline V gene, CDR1 is MDHEN and CDR2 is SYDVKM. Here the CDR3 reads CASSLWSLAGGPGEQYF. The CDR3 DNA reads TGTGCCAGCAGTTTATGGTCCCTAGCGGGAGGGCCGGGTGAGCAGTACTTC.

This chain connects TRBV27 to TRBJ2-7; D unclear. This CDR3 has 14 amino acids. Germline CDR1 MNHEY, CDR2 SMNVEV (reference sequence). Deletions cut 6 bases from V and 0 bases from J, with 12 bases between. The CDR3 loop is CASSPFLDSYEQYF. The DNA of the CDR3 is TGTGCCAGCAGCCCGTTCTTAGACTCCTACGAGCAGTACTTC.

Concerning this clone: One end of the junction fails to match germline, which may point to a read error. The chain combines TRBV2 with TRBJ1-2, with D unresolved. The V gene's germline CDR1 is SNHLY and CDR2 FYNNEI. The CDR3 length is 10 residues. The CDR3 DNA follows: TGTGCCAGCAGTGGGAGGAGGGAGGTCTTC. Its protein product is CASSGRREVF. Full variable domain (missing parts from reference TRBV2 and TRBJ1-2): EPEVTQTPSHQVTQMGQEVILRCVPISNHLYFYWYRQILGQKVEFLVSFYNNEISEKSEIFDDQFSVERPDGSNFTLKIRSTKLEDSAMYFCASSGRREVFGSGTRLTVV.

The rearrangement uses TRBV6-5 and TRBJ1-5; no clear D gene. Trimming cost V 4 bases and J 7 bases, with 14 bases left between them. The CDR3 loop spans 14 amino acids. Germline CDR1 and CDR2: MNHEY and SVGAGI. The CDR3 region has the DNA TGTGCCAGCAGTTCGGTAGGCGGGTGGCAGCCCCAGCATTTT. It is translated as CASSSVGGWQPQHF.

This chain uses TRBV9 with TRBJ2-2; 7 bases align to TRBD1. V dropped 2 bases and J dropped 3; count of bases not matched to a gene: 7. Germline-derived CDR1 and CDR2 are SGDLS and YYNGEE. The CDR3 totals 16 residues. The CDR3, as DNA: TGTGCCAGCAGCGTCGGGACAGACCAATACACCGGGGAGCTGTTTTTT. Translating gives CASSVGTDQYTGELFF.

The V and J genes are TRBV7-9 and TRBJ2-1; 12 bases are a match to TRBD1. The CDR3 has 14 amino acids. CDR1 SEHNR and CDR2 FQNEAQ come from the germline V gene (reference sequence). V dropped 6 bases and J dropped 7; count of bases not matched to a gene: 4. The CDR3 reads CASRGQGAPNEQFF. The CDR3 DNA is TGTGCCAGCAGGGGACAGGGGGCTCCTAATGAGCAGTTCTTC.

Points on this clone: The sample contains more than one DNA sequence encoding this CDR3. V is TRBV9 and J is TRBJ1-2, with D perhaps matching TRBD1 (5 bases). The CDR3 spans 15 residues. V gave up 4 bases and J gave up 0 bases, with 13 bases separating them. The germline CDR1 and CDR2 sequences are SGDLS and YYNGEE. The CDR3 sequence is CASSPPGPTNYGYTF. The CDR3 nucleotides are TGTGCCAGCAGCCCTCCGGGACCAACTAACTATGGCTACACCTTC.

The rearrangement links TRBV4-2 to TRBJ2-6; no clear D gene. The CDR3 is 18 amino acids. Trimming took 1 base from V and 0 from J, leaving 13 bases between them. CDR1 LGHNA and CDR2 YNFKEQ come from the germline V gene. The CDR3 DNA follows: TGTGCCAGCAGCCAAGGCGCAGCAAGACCCTCTGGGGCCAACGTCCTGACTTTC. It yields the protein CASSQGAARPSGANVLTF.

The chain recombines TRBV7-9 with TRBJ2-1, with 10 nucleotides matching TRBD1. The trim removed 4 bases at V and 0 bases at J, leaving 12 bases unmatched. The germline V gene encodes CDR1 SEHNR and CDR2 FQNEAQ (reference sequence). This CDR3 is 19 amino acids long. CDR3 residues: CASSYRDRGRMSSYNEQFF. The CDR3 DNA follows: TGTGCCAGCAGCTACCGGGACAGGGGCCGTATGAGCTCCTACAATGAGCAGTTCTTC.

The genes are TRBV10-3 and TRBJ2-2, with D perhaps matching TRBD1 or TRBD2 (5 bases each). Per the germline V gene, CDR1 is ENHRY and CDR2 is SYGVKD. This CDR3 has 15 residues. V was shortened by 5 bases and J by 6 bases, with 16 bases between the two germline ends. As DNA, the CDR3 is TGTGCCATCAGTACGAGGGAATTGGGGCCCGGGGAGCTGTTTTTT. Translating it yields CAISTRELGPGELFF.

This chain uses TRBV27 with TRBJ2-1, with 8 bases matching TRBD2. In germline, CDR1 is MNHEY, CDR2 SMNVEV (reference sequence). This CDR3 region has 15 residues. The V segment lost 6 bases and the J segment 4 bases; nucleotides outside the gene matches: 8. The CDR3 region has the DNA TGTGCCAGCAGGATTAGCGGGGCTGTATACAATGAGCAGTTCTTC. Amino acid sequence: CASRISGAVYNEQFF.

This chain uses TRBV5-1 with TRBJ1-2, with 10 bases matching TRBD1. The CDR3 covers 15 residues. The V and J ends lost 4 bases and 4 bases, in that order; junction bases with no gene match: 7. Looked up from germline, CDR1 is SGHRS and CDR2 is YFSETQ. The CDR3 is CASSPEGQGTYGYTF. The CDR3 DNA is TGCGCCAGCAGCCCGGAGGGACAGGGGACCTATGGCTACACCTTC.

The chain joins TRBV29-1 to TRBJ1-4; D remains ambiguous. This CDR3 has 15 amino acids. V lost 0 bases and J 1 base, leaving 9 bases between the germline ends. Germline assignment: CDR1 SQVTM and CDR2 ANQGSEA. In nucleotides, the CDR3 is TGCAGCGTTGAAGAGCCCGAGGGAACTAATGAAAAACTGTTTTTT. This translates into CSVEEPEGTNEKLFF.

This clone was picked up a small number of times. The J gene is TRBJ2-1, the V gene TRBV7-3; 8 nucleotides align to TRBD2. Germline trimming cut 5 bases from V and 0 bases from J; bases unmatched to any gene: 6. CDR3 length: 16 amino acids. Germline V gene lookup returns CDR1 SGHTA and CDR2 FQGTGA. In nucleotides, the CDR3 is TGTGCCAGCAGCCCACGCGGGGGGATCTCCTACAATGAGCAGTTCTTC. This translates into CASSPRGGISYNEQFF.

The chain combines TRBV9 with TRBJ2-7; 8 bases line up with TRBD1. The CDR3 has 16 amino acids. V gave up 2 bases and J gave up 0 bases; unmatched junction bases: 7. Germline V CDR1 and CDR2: SGDLS, YYNGEE. The CDR3 nucleotides are TGTGCCAGCAGCGTGACCTCCGGGACAGGCTCCTACGAGCAGTACTTC. It encodes CASSVTSGTGSYEQYF.

In nucleotides, the CDR3 is TGTGCCAGCAGTGACTCCCGACAGGGGGCCAACACAGATACGCAGTATTTT. Its translation is CASSDSRQGANTDTQYF. The genes are TRBV6-4 and TRBJ2-3; 10 bases line up with TRBD1. V was clipped by 0 bases and J by 2 bases; unmatched bases: 5. From germline, CDR1 is MRHNA and CDR2 SNTAGT. The CDR3 has 17 residues.

This clone has ten or more counts. The DNA of the CDR3 is TGTGCCAGCAGTGAAGCTTCCGGGACAGGGGCCGGGGAGCTGTTTTTT. Protein: CASSEASGTGAGELFF. This sequence joins TRBV6-1 and TRBJ2-2; 10 bases fit TRBD1. The V and J ends lost 0 bases and 6 bases, in that order; junction bases with no gene match: 4. The CDR3 runs to 16 residues. Germline CDR1 is MNHNS and CDR2 is SASEGT.